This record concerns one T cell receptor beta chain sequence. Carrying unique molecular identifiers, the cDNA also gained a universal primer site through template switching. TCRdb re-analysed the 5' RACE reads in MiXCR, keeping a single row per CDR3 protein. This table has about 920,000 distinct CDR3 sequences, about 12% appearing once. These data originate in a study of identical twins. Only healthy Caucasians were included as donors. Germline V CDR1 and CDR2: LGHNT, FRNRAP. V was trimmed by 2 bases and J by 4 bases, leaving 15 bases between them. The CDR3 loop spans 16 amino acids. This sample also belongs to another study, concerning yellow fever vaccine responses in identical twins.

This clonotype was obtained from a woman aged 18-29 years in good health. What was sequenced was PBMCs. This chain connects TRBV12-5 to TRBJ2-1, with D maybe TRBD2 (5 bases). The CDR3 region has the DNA TGTGCTAGTGGTTTGCGAAATAGCGTATCATACAATGAGCAGTTCTTC. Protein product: CASGLRNSVSYNEQFF.